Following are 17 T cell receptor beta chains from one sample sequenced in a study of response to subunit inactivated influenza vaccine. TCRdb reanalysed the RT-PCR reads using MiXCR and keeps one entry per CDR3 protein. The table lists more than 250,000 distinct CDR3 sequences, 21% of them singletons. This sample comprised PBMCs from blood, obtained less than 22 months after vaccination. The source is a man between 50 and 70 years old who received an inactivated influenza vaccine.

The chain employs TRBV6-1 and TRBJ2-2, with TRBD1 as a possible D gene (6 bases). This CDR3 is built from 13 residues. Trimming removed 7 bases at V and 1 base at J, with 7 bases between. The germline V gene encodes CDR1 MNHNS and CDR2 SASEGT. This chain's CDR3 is CASKGQNTGELFF. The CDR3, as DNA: TGTGCCAGCAAGGGACAGAACACCGGGGAGCTGTTTTTT.

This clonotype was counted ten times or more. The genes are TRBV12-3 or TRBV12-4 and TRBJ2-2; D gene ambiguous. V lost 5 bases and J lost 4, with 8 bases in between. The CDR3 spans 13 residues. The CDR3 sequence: CASSPRRTGELFF. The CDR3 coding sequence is TGTGCCAGCAGTCCCCGCCGCACCGGGGAGCTGTTTTTT.

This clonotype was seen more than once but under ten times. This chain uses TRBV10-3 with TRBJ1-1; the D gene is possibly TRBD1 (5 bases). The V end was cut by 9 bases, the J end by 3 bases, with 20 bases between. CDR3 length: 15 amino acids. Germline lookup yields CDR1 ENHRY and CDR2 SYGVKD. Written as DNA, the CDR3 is TGTGCCATAAGGTTGTCGCAGGGCCGTCACACTGAAGCTTTCTTT. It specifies CAIRLSQGRHTEAFF.

The CDR3 reads CASSREAETQYF. CDR3 in DNA: TGTGCCAGCTCTCGCGAGGCGGAGACCCAGTACTTC. The chain links TRBV18 to TRBJ2-5, with unresolved D. Germline CDR1 and CDR2: KGHSH and LQKENI. The V end lost 6 bases, the J end lost 5 bases, and 10 bases lay between the germline ends. The CDR3 length is 12 residues.

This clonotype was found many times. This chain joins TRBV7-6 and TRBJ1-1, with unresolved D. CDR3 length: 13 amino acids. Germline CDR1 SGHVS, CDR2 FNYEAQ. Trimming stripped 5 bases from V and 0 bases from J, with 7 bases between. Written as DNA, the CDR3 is TGTGCCAGCAGCGCAGACCTGAACACTGAAGCTTTCTTT. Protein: CASSADLNTEAFF.

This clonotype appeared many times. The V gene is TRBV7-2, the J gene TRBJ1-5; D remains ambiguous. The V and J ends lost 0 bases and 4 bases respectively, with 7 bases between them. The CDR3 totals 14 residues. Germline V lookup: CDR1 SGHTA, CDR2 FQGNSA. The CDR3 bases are TGTGCCAGCAGCTTAGCGGTTGGGAATCAGCCCCAGCATTTT. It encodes CASSLAVGNQPQHF.

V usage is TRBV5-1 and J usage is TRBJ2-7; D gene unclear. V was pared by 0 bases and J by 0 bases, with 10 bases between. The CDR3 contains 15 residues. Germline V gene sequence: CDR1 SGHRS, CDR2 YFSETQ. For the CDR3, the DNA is TGCGCCAGCAGCTTGGGTGGCCAAGGCTCCTACGAGCAGTACTTC. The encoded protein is CASSLGGQGSYEQYF.

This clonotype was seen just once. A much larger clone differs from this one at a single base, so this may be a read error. The CDR3 DNA sequence: TGCGCCGGCAGCCAAGATATTGCGGTCGGGCCCCAGCATTTT. Translation: CAGSQDIAVGPQHF. This rearrangement joins TRBV4-3 to TRBJ1-5, with no clear D. The CDR3 consists of 14 residues. Germline CDR1 is LGHNA and CDR2 is YSLEER.

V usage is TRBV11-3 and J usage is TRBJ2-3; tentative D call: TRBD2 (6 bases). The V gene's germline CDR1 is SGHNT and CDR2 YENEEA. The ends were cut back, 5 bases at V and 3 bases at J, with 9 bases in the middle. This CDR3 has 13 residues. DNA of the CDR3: TGTGCCAGCAGCGGGAGGCTTACAGATACGCAGTATTTT. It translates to CASSGRLTDTQYF.

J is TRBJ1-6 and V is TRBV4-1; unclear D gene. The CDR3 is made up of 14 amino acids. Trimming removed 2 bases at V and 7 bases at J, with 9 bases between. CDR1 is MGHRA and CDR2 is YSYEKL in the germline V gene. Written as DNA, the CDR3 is TGCGCCAGCAGCCAAATGTCACTCAATTCACCCCTCCACTTT. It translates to CASSQMSLNSPLHF.

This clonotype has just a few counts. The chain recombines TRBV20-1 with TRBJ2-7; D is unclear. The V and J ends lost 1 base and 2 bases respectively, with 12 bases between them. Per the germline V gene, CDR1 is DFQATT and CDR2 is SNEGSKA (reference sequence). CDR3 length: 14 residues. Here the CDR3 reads CSARAQLPPYEQYF. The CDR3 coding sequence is TGCAGTGCTAGAGCACAGTTACCCCCCTACGAGCAGTACTTC.

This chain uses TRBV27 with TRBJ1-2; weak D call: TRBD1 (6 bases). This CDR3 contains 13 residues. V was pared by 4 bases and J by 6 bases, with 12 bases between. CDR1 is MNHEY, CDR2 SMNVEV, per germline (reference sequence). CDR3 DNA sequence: TGTGCCAGCAGTTCGTTGGACAGCAATGGCTACACCTTC. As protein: CASSSLDSNGYTF.

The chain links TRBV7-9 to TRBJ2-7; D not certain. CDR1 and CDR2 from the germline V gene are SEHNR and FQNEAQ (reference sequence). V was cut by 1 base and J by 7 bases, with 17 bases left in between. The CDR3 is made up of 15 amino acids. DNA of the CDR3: TGTGCCAGCAGCTTAGGGACCAACGCCCTTGCGGAGCAGTACTTC. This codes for CASSLGTNALAEQYF.

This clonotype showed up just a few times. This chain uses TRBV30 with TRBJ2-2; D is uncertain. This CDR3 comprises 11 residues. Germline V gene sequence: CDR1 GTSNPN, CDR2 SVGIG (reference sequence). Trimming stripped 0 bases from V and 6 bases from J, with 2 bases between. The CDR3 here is CAWSVAGELFF. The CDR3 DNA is TGTGCCTGGAGTGTAGCCGGGGAGCTGTTTTTT.

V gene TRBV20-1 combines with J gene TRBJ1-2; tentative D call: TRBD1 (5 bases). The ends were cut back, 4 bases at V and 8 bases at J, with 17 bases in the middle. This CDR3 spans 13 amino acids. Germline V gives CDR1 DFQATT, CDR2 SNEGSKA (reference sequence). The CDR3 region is CSATAGGVEGYTF. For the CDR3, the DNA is TGCAGTGCTACGGCCGGGGGGGTGGAGGGCTACACCTTC.

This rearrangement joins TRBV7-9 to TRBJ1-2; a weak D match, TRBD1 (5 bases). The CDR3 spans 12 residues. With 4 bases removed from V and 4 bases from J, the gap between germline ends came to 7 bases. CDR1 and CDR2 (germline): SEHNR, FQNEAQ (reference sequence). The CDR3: CASSSTAYGYTF. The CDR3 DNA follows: TGTGCCAGCAGCTCGACAGCCTATGGCTACACCTTC.

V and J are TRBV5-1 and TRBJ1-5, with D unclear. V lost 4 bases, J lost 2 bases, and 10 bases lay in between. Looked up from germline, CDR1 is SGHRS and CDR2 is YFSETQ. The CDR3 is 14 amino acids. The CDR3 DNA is TGCGCCAGCAGCCTTGGGTCTTGCAATCAGCCCCAGCATTTT. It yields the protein CASSLGSCNQPQHF.